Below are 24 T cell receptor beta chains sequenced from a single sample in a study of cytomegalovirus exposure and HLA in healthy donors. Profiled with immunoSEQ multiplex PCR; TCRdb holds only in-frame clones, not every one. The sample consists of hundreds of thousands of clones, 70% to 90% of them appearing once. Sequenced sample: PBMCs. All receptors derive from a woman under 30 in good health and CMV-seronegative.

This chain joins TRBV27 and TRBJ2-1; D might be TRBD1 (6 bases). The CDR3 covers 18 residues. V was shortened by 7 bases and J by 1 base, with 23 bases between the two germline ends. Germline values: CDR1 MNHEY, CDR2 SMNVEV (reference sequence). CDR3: CASNSRLGRGVSYNEQFF. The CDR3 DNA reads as TGTGCCAGCAACAGTCGGTTGGGCAGGGGAGTGTCCTACAATGAGCAGTTCTTC.

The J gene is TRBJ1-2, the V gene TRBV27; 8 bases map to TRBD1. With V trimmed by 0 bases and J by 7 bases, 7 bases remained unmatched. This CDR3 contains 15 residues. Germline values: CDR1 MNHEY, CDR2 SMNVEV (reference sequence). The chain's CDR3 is CASSLSRKTGVGYTF. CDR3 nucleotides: TGTGCCAGCAGTTTATCACGGAAGACAGGGGTTGGCTACACCTTC.

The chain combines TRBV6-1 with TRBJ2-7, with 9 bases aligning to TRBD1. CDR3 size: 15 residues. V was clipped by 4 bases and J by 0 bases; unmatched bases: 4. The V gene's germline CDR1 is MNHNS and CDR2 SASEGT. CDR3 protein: CASSGETGGSYEQYF. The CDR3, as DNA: TGTGCCAGCAGTGGGGAGACAGGGGGCTCCTACGAGCAGTACTTC.

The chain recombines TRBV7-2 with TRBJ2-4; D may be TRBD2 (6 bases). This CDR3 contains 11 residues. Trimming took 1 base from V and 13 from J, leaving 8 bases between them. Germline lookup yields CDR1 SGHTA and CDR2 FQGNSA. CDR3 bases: TGTGCCAGCAGCTTAGGTGCGGGGCAGTACTTC. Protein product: CASSLGAGQYF.

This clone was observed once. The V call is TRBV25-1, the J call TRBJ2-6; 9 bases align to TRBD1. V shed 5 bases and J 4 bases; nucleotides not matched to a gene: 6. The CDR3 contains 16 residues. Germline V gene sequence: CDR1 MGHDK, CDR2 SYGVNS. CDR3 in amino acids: CASSPQGAEGANVLTF. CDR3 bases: TGTGCCAGCAGTCCACAGGGGGCGGAAGGGGCCAACGTCCTGACTTTC. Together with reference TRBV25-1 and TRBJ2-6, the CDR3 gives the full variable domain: EADIYQTPRYLVIGTGKKITLECSQTMGHDKMYWYQQDPGMELHLIHYSYGVNSTEKGDLSSESTVSRIRTEHFPLTLESARPSHTSQYLCASSPQGAEGANVLTFGAGSRLTVL.

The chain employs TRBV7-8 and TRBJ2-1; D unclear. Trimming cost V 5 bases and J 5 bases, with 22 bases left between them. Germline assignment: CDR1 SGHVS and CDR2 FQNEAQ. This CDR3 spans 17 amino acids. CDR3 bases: TGTGCCAGCAGCCGAAAACGACTTTCTCTGAAGGACAATGAGCAGTTCTTC. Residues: CASSRKRLSLKDNEQFF.

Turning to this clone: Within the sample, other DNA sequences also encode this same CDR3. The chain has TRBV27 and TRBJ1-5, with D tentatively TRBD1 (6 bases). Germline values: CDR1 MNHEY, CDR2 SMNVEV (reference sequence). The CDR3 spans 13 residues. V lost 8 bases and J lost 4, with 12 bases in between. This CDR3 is CASRQGQNQPQHF. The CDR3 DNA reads TGTGCCAGCCGTCAGGGGCAGAATCAGCCCCAGCATTTT.

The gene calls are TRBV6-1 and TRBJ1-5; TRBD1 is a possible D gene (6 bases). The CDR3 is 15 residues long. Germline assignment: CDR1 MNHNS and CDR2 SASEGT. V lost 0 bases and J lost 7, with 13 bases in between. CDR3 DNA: TGTGCCAGCAGTGAAGCGAGGCAGGGGTTCCAGCCCCAGCATTTT. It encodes CASSEARQGFQPQHF.

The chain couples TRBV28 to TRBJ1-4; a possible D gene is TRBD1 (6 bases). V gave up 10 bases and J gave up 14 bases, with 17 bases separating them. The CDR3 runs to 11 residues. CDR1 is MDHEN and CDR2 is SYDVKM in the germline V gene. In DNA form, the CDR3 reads TGTGCCATCGAGGGGGGGAAGATTCTGTTTTTT. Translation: CAIEGGKILFF.

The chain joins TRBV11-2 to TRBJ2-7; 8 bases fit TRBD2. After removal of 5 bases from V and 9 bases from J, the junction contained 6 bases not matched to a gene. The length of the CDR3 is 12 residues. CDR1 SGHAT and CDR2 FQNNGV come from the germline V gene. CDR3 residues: CASSREGRMQYF. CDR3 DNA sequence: TGTGCCAGCAGCCGGGAGGGCCGCATGCAGTACTTC. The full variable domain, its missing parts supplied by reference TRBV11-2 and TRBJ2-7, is EAGVAQSPRYKIIEKRQSVAFWCNPISGHATLYWYQQILGQGPKLLIQFQNNGVVDDSQLPKDRFSAERLKGVDSTLKIQPAKLEDSAVYLCASSREGRMQYFGPGTRLTVT.

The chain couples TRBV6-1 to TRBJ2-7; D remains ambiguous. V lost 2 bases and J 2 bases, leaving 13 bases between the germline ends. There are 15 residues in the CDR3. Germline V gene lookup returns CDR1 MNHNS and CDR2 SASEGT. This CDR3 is CASSESRVLTYEQYF. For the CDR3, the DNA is TGTGCCAGCAGTGAATCTCGGGTTCTAACCTACGAGCAGTACTTC.

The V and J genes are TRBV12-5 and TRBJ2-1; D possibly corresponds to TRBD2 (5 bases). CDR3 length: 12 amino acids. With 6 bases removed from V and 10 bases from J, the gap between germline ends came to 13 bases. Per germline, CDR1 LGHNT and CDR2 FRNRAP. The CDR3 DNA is TGTGCTAGTGGCCGGACTTTTTTGGAGCAGTTCTTC. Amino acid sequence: CASGRTFLEQFF.

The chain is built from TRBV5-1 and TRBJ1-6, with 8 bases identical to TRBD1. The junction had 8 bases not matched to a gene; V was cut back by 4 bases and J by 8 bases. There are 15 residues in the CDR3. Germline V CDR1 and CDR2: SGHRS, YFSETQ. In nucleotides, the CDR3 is TGCGCCAGCAGCGAGGGGACAGGAGATCATTCACCCCTCCACTTT. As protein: CASSEGTGDHSPLHF. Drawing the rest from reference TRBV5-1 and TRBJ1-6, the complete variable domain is KAGVTQTPRYLIKTRGQQVTLSCSPISGHRSVSWYQQTPGQGLQFLFEYFSETQRNKGNFPGRFSGRQFSNSRSEMNVSTLELGDSALYLCASSEGTGDHSPLHFGNGTRLTVT.

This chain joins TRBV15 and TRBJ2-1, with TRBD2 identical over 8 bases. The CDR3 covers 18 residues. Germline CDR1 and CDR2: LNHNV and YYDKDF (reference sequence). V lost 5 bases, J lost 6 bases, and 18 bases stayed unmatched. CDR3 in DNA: TGTGCCACCAGCTTCCCTGGTGGGGCGAGCGGGAGTATCAATGAGCAGTTCTTC. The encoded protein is CATSFPGGASGSINEQFF.

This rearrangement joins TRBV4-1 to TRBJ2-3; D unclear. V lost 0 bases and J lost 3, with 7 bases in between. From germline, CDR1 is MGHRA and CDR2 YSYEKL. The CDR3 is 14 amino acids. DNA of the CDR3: TGCGCCAGCAGCCAAGATTCCCCGACAGATACGCAGTATTTT. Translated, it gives CASSQDSPTDTQYF.

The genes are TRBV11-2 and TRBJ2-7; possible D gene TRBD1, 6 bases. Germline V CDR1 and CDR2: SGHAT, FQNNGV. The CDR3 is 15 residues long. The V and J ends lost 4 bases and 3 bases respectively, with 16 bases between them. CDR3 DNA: TGTGCCAGCAGCTCGTTGATTCAAGGGGGCTACGAGCAGTACTTC. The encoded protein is CASSSLIQGGYEQYF. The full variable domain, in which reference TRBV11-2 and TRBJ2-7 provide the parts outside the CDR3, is EAGVAQSPRYKIIEKRQSVAFWCNPISGHATLYWYQQILGQGPKLLIQFQNNGVVDDSQLPKDRFSAERLKGVDSTLKIQPAKLEDSAVYLCASSSLIQGGYEQYFGPGTRLTVT.

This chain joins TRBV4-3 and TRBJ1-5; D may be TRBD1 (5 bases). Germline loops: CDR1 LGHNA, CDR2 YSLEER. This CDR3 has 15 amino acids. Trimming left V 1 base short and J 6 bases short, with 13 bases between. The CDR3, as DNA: TGCGCCAGCAGCCAAGGGTGGGGGGGGAGTCAGCCCCAGCATTTT. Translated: CASSQGWGGSQPQHF.

The CDR3 region is CASSLGAGVNTGELFF. CDR3 bases: TGTGCCAGCAGCTTAGGGGCGGGTGTAAACACCGGGGAGCTGTTTTTT. V and J are TRBV11-2 and TRBJ2-2, with a weak D call TRBD2 (5 bases). The CDR3 has 16 residues. The V end was cut by 1 base, the J end by 2 bases, with 11 bases between. Germline lookup yields CDR1 SGHAT and CDR2 FQNNGV. Using reference TRBV11-2 and TRBJ2-2 for the parts outside the CDR3, the full variable domain is EAGVAQSPRYKIIEKRQSVAFWCNPISGHATLYWYQQILGQGPKLLIQFQNNGVVDDSQLPKDRFSAERLKGVDSTLKIQPAKLEDSAVYLCASSLGAGVNTGELFFGEGSRLTVL.

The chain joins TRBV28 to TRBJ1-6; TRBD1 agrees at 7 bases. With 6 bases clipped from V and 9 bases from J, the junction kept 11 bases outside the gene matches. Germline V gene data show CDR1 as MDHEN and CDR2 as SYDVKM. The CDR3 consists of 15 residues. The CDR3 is CASREEDRAFSPLHF. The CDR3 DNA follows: TGTGCCAGCAGAGAAGAAGACAGGGCGTTTTCACCCCTCCACTTT.

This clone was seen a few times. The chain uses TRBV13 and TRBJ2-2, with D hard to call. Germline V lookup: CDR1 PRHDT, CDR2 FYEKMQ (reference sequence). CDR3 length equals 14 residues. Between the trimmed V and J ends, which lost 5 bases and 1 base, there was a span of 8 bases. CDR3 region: CASSLTRNTGELFF. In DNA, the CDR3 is TGTGCCAGCAGCCTGACAAGGAACACCGGGGAGCTGTTTTTT.

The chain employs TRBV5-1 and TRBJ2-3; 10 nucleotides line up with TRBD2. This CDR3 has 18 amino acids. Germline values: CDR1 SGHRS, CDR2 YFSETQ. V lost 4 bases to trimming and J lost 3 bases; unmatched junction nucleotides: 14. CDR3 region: CASSATGLAGGTTDTQYF. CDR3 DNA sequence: TGCGCCAGCAGCGCGACAGGATTAGCGGGAGGCACGACAGATACGCAGTATTTT.

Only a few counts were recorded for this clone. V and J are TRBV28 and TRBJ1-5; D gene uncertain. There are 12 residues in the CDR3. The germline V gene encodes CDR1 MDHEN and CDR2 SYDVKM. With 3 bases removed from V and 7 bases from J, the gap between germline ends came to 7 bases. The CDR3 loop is CASSFEPQPQHF. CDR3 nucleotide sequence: TGTGCCAGCAGTTTTGAGCCACAGCCCCAGCATTTT. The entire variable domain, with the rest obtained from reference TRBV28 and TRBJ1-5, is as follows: DVKVTQSSRYLVKRTGEKVFLECVQDMDHENMFWYRQDPGLGLRLIYFSYDVKMKEKGDIPEGYSVSREKKERFSLILESASTNQTSMYLCASSFEPQPQHFGDGTRLSIL.

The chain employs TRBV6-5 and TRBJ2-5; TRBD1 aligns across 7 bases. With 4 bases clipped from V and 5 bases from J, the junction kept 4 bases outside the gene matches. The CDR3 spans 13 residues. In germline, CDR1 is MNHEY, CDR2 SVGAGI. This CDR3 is CASSSSRGETQYF. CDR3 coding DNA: TGTGCCAGCAGTTCTAGCAGGGGGGAGACCCAGTACTTC.

The CDR3 sequence: CASGPGQGRAGELFF. In nucleotides, the CDR3 is TGCGCCAGCGGGCCGGGACAGGGAAGGGCCGGGGAGCTGTTTTTT. The rearrangement joins TRBV10-1 to TRBJ2-2; 9 bases agree with TRBD1. Looked up from germline, CDR1 is WNHNN and CDR2 is SYGVQD (reference sequence). The J segment lost 6 bases and the V segment lost 8 bases, leaving 10 bases of the junction unmatched. The CDR3 is made up of 15 amino acids.